This T cell receptor beta chain is from a study of T cell responses to AZD1222 COVID-19 vaccine. Study-wide results and limits: Only a handful of people who got AZD1222 tested seropositive at baseline. Researchers report vaccine-associated CD4 TCRs spanning spike, with dominance at 160-218 and 743-854.

Concerning this clone itself: Its antigen is as yet unknown.

TCRdb's table, derived via immunoSEQ multiplex PCR, lists solely in-frame clones and lacks some. The top ten clones hold about 6.9% of a sample with about 190,000 clones, 85% to 90% of them seen once. The V and J ends lost 3 bases and 3 bases, in that order; junction bases with no gene match: 13. The CDR3 is 18 residues long. The germline V gene has CDR1 KGHSH and CDR2 LQKENI. The chain couples TRBV18 to TRBJ1-2; 10 positions agree with TRBD1. Source: peripheral blood, taken on day 0 of AZD1222 vaccination. This TCR derives from an adult in good health. The CDR3 DNA reads as TGTGCCAGCTCACCGATCCAGCAGGGACAGGGGAGGGACTATGGCTACACCTTC. It yields the protein CASSPIQQGQGRDYGYTF.